This T cell receptor beta chain is drawn from a study of cytomegalovirus exposure and HLA in healthy donors. Study information: The use of the same platform for the 120 or so validation repertoires and the 550 to 700 first-cohort repertoires was reported by a later analysis.

Clones were read by immunoSEQ multiplex PCR, and TCRdb kept only the in-frame ones, dropping some. The data show some 59,000 clones, about nine tenths seen once. Study-wide points: Whilst most TCR sequences proved rare, a subset of public TCRs occurred across many donors. The authors enumerated 150 to 200 TCR beta chains as linked to cytomegalovirus.

Comment on this clone: As yet, its antigen is unknown.

V dropped 7 bases and J dropped 2 bases, with 12 bases sitting between them. Germline-derived CDR1 and CDR2 are LNHDA and SQIVND (reference sequence). The CDR3 spans 13 residues. The TCR was taken from a woman aged 18-35 years in good health and CMV-seropositive. Material for sequencing was PBMCs. V usage is TRBV19 and J usage is TRBJ2-7; possible D gene TRBD1, 5 bases. The CDR3 nucleotides read TGTGCCAGTAAGCCACCAGGGCCCTACGAGCAGTACTTC. As protein: CASKPPGPYEQYF. The full variable domain, with the rest looked up from reference TRBV19 and TRBJ2-7, is DGGITQSPKYLFRKEGQNVTLSCEQNLNHDAMYWYRQDPGQGLRLIYYSQIVNDFQKGDIAEGYSVSREKKESFPLTVTSAQKNPTAFYLCASKPPGPYEQYFGPGTRLTVT.